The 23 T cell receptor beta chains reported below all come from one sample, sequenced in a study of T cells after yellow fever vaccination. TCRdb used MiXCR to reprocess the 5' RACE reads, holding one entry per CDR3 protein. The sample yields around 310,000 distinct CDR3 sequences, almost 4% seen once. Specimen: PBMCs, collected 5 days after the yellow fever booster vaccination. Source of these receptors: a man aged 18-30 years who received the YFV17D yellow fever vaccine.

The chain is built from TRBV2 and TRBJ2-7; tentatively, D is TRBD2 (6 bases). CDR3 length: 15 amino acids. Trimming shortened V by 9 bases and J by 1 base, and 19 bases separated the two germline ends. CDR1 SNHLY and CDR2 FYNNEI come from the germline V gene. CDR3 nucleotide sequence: TGTGCCAGGAACTTATACCGGGGGACGTCCTACGAGCAGTACTTC. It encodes CARNLYRGTSYEQYF. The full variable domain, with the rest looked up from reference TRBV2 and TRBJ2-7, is EPEVTQTPSHQVTQMGQEVILRCVPISNHLYFYWYRQILGQKVEFLVSFYNNEISEKSEIFDDQFSVERPDGSNFTLKIRSTKLEDSAMYFCARNLYRGTSYEQYFGPGTRLTVT.

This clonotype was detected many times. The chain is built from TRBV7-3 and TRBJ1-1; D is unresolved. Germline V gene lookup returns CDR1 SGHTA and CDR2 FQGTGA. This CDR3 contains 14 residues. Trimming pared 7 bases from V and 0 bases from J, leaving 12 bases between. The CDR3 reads CASTLRAVNTEAFF. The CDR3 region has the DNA TGTGCCAGCACCCTTCGGGCGGTGAACACTGAAGCTTTCTTT.

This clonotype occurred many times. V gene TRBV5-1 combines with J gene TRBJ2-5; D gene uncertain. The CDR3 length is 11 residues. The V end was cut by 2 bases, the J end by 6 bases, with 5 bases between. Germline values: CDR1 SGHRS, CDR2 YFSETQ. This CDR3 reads CASSFEKTQYF. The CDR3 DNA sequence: TGCGCCAGCAGCTTCGAAAAGACCCAGTACTTC.

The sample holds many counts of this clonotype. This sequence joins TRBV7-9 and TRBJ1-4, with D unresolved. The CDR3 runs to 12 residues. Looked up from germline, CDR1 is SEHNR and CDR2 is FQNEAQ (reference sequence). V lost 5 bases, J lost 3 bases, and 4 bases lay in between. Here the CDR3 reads CASSPANEKLFF. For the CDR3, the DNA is TGTGCCAGCAGCCCCGCTAATGAAAAACTGTTTTTT.

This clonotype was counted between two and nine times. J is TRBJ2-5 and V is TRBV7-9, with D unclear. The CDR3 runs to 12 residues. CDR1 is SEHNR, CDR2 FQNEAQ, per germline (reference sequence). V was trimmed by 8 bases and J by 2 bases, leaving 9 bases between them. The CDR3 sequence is CASARLQETQYF. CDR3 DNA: TGTGCCAGCGCCAGACTGCAAGAGACCCAGTACTTC. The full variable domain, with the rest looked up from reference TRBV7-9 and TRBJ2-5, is DTGVSQNPRHKITKRGQNVTFRCDPISEHNRLYWYRQTLGQGPEFLTYFQNEAQLEKSRLLSDRFSAERPKGSFSTLEIQRTEQGDSAMYLCASARLQETQYFGPGTRLLVL.

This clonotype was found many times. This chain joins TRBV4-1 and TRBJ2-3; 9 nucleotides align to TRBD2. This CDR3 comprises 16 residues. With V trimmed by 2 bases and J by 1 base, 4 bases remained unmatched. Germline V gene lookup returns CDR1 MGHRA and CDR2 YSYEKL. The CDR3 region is CASSQRLAGGTDTQYF. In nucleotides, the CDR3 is TGCGCCAGCAGCCAACGTTTAGCGGGGGGCACAGATACGCAGTATTTT.

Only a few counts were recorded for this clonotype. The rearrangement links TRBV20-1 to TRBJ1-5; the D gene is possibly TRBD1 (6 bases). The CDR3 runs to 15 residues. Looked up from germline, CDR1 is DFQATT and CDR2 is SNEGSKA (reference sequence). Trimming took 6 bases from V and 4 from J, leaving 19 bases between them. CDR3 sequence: CSAENRVLPNQPQHF. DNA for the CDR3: TGCAGTGCGGAGAACAGGGTCTTGCCTAATCAGCCCCAGCATTTT.

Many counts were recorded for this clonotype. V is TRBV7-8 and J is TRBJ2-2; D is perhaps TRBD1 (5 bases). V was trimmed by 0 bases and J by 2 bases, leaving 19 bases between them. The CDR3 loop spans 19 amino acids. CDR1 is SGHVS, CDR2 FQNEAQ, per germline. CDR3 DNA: TGTGCCAGCAGCTTAGCGCTAAACTTTGACAGACTTAACACCGGGGAGCTGTTTTTT. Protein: CASSLALNFDRLNTGELFF.

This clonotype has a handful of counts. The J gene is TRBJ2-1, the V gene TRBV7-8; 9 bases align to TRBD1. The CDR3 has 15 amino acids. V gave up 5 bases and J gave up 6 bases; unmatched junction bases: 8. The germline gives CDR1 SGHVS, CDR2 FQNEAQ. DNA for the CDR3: TGTGCCAGCAGCCTGGGACAGGGCTTTAGCAATGAGCAGTTCTTC. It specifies CASSLGQGFSNEQFF. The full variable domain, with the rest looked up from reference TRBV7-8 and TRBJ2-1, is GAGVSQSPRYKVAKRGQDVALRCDPISGHVSLFWYQQALGQGPEFLTYFQNEAQLDKSGLPSDRFFAERPEGSVSTLKIQRTQQEDSAVYLCASSLGQGFSNEQFFGPGTRLTVL.

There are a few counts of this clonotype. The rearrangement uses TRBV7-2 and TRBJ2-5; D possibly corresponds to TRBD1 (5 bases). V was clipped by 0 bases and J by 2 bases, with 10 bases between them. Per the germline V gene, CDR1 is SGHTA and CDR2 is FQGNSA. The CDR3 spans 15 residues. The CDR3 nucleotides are TGTGCCAGCAGCTTAGCGAGGACAACACAAGAGACCCAGTACTTC. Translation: CASSLARTTQETQYF.

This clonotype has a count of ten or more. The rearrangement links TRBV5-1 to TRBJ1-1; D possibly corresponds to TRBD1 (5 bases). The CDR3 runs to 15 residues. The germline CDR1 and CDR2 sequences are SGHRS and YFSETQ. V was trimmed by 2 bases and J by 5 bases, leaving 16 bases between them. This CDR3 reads CASSLGVSGGTEAFF. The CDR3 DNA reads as TGCGCCAGCAGCTTAGGGGTCTCGGGGGGGACTGAAGCTTTCTTT. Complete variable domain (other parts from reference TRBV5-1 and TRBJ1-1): KAGVTQTPRYLIKTRGQQVTLSCSPISGHRSVSWYQQTPGQGLQFLFEYFSETQRNKGNFPGRFSGRQFSNSRSEMNVSTLELGDSALYLCASSLGVSGGTEAFFGQGTRLTVV.

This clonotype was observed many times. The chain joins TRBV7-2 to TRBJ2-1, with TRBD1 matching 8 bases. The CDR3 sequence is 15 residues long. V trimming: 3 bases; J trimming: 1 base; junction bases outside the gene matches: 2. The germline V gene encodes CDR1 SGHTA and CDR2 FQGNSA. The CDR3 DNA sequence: TGTGCCAGCAGCTTTGACAGGGGATCCTACAATGAGCAGTTCTTC. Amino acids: CASSFDRGSYNEQFF.

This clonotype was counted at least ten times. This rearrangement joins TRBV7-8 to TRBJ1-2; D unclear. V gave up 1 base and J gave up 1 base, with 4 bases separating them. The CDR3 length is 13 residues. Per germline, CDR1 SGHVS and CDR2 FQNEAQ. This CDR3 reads CASSLGDNYGYTF. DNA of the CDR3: TGTGCCAGCAGCTTAGGAGATAACTATGGCTACACCTTC.

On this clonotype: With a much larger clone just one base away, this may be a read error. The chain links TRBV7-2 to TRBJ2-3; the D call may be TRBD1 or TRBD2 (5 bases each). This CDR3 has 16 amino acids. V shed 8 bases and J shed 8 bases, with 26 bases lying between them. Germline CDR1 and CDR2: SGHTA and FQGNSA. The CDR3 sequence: CASCRDAGGVATTQYF. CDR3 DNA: TGTGCCAGCTGTAGGGACGCCGGTGGGGTTGCAACTACGCAGTATTTT. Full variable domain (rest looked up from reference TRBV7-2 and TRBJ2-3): GAGVSQSPSNKVTEKGKDVELRCDPISGHTALYWYRQSLGQGLEFLIYFQGNSAPDKSGLPSDRFSAERTGGSVSTLTIQRTQQEDSAVYLCASCRDAGGVATTQYFGPGTRLTVL.

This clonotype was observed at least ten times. CDR3: CASSLQGPSGANVLTF. In nucleotides, the CDR3 is TGTGCCAGCAGCTTACAGGGGCCCTCTGGGGCCAACGTCCTGACTTTC. This chain connects TRBV7-2 to TRBJ2-6, with D tentatively TRBD1 (6 bases). This CDR3 comprises 16 residues. Trimming pared 2 bases from V and 0 bases from J, leaving 8 bases between. The germline CDR1 and CDR2 sequences are SGHTA and FQGNSA.

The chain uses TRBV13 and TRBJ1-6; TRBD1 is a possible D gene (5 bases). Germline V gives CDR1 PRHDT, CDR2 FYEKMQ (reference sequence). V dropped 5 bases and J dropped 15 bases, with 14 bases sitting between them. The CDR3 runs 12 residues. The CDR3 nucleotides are TGTGCCAGCAGCCCCGGACAAGGCCTCCTCCACTTT. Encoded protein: CASSPGQGLLHF.

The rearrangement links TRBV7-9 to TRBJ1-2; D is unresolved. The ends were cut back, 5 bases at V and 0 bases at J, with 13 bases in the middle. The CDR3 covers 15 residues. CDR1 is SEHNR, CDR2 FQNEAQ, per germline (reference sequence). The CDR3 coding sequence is TGTGCCAGCAGCCCAACCCAGGTCACTAACTATGGCTACACCTTC. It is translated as CASSPTQVTNYGYTF. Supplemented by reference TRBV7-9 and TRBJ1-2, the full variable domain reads DTGVSQNPRHKITKRGQNVTFRCDPISEHNRLYWYRQTLGQGPEFLTYFQNEAQLEKSRLLSDRFSAERPKGSFSTLEIQRTEQGDSAMYLCASSPTQVTNYGYTFGSGTRLTVV.

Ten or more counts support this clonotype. CDR3 bases: TGTGCCAGCAGCCATTGGATGAACACTGAAGCTTTCTTT. Its protein is CASSHWMNTEAFF. This rearrangement joins TRBV3-1 to TRBJ1-1, with D unclear. V was trimmed by 3 bases and J by 0 bases, leaving 5 bases between them. CDR1 and CDR2 (germline): LGHDT, YNNKEL (reference sequence). This CDR3 has 13 amino acids.

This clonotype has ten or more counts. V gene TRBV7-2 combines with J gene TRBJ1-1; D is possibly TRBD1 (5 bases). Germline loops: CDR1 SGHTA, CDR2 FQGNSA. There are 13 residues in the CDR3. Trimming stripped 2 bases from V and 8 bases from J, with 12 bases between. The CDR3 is CASSLQQGSEAFF. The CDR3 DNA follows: TGTGCCAGCAGCTTACAGCAGGGATCCGAAGCTTTCTTT.

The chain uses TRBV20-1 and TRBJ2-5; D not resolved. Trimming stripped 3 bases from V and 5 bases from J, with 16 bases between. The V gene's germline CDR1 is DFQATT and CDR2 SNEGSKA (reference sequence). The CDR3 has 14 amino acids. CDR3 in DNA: TGCAGTGCTAGCATTACCGGCTTCGCGGAGACCCAGTACTTC. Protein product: CSASITGFAETQYF.

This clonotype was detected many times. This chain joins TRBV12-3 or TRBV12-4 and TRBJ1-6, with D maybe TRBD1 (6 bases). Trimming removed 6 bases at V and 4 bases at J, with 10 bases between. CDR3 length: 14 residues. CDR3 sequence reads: CASSIGGYNSPLHF. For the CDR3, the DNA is TGTGCCAGCAGCATAGGGGGGTATAATTCACCCCTCCACTTT.

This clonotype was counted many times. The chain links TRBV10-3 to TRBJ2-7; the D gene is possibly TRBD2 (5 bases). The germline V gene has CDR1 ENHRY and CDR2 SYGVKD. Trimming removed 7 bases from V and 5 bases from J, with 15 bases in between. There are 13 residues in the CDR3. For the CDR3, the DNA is TGTGCCATCAAAGCGGACCAATTCAACGAGCAGTACGTC. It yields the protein CAIKADQFNEQYV.

The CDR3 loop is CASSPPGGTAEAFF. The CDR3 nucleotides are TGTGCCAGCAGCCCCCCGGGGGGAACGGCCGAAGCTTTCTTT. The chain combines TRBV7-9 with TRBJ1-1; maybe TRBD1 (5 bases). The CDR3 has 14 residues. CDR1 is SEHNR, CDR2 FQNEAQ, per germline (reference sequence). The ends were cut back, 5 bases at V and 8 bases at J, with 18 bases in the middle.